A single sample is the source of the 30 T cell receptor beta chains below, sequenced in a study of early T cells in non-severe SARS-CoV-2 infection. MiXCR was run by TCRdb on the 5' RACE reads, yielding one entry per CDR3 protein. Of 70,000 to 90,000 distinct CDR3 sequences detected, under 15% appear once; the ten largest clones hold around 5.4%. The sequenced sample was whole blood. All receptors derive from an adult who was a healthcare worker with PCR-confirmed SARS-CoV-2 infection or an uninfected control (not recorded which).

The V gene is TRBV20-1, the J gene TRBJ2-7; tentative D call: TRBD2 (5 bases). Trimming took off 1 base at V and 1 base at J, with 11 bases between the two ends. The germline gives CDR1 DFQATT, CDR2 SNEGSKA (reference sequence). The CDR3 sequence is 14 residues long. The CDR3 loop reads CSARVPGSSYEQYF. CDR3 sequence (DNA): TGCAGTGCTAGAGTCCCGGGATCATCCTACGAGCAGTACTTC.

This clonotype occurred a few times. The rearrangement joins TRBV7-2 to TRBJ2-5, with 10 bases that match TRBD2. The V gene end was trimmed by 3 bases and the J gene end by 4 bases; junction bases not matched to a gene: 8. The length of the CDR3 is 16 residues. CDR1 and CDR2 from the germline V gene are SGHTA and FQGNSA. The CDR3 here is CASSFTAGGTGETQYF. The DNA for the CDR3 is TGTGCCAGCAGCTTCACAGCGGGAGGGACGGGAGAGACCCAGTACTTC.

This clonotype was seen more than once but under ten times. The chain is built from TRBV29-1 and TRBJ2-5; the match to TRBD2 covers 8 bases. J gave up 5 bases and V 7 bases, and 3 bases lay outside the gene matches. This CDR3 has 11 amino acids. Germline V CDR1 and CDR2: SQVTM, ANQGSEA. Here the CDR3 reads CSAGGPETQYF. CDR3 nucleotide sequence: TGCAGCGCGGGAGGGCCGGAGACCCAGTACTTC.

The V call is TRBV7-2, the J call TRBJ1-6, with D unresolved. This CDR3 is 14 amino acids long. The V and J ends lost 5 bases and 7 bases respectively, with 12 bases between them. Germline-derived CDR1 and CDR2 are SGHTA and FQGNSA. The CDR3 loop reads CASSHYTANSPLHF. In DNA form, the CDR3 reads TGTGCCAGCAGCCATTATACCGCCAATTCACCCCTCCACTTT.

Only a few counts were recorded for this clonotype. This chain connects TRBV3-2 to TRBJ1-1; TRBD1, the D gene given by the table, was not confirmed from the DNA. TRBV3-2 is assigned pseudogene status. The CDR3 is made up of 19 amino acids. CDR3 nucleotides: TGTGCCAGCAGCGAAGTACAACCCGGGGGAGCACTAGTGAACACTGAAGCTTTCTTT. It translates to CASSEVQPGGALVNTEAFF.

This clonotype was detected ten times or more. The CDR3 DNA sequence: TGTGCCAGCAGCCGAGATGCCAGCATGGATGGCTACACCTTC. This translates into CASSRDASMDGYTF. The V call is TRBV11-2, the J call TRBJ1-2; D not resolved. V was trimmed by 5 bases and J by 6 bases, leaving 16 bases between them. This CDR3 spans 14 amino acids. Per the germline V gene, CDR1 is SGHAT and CDR2 is FQNNGV.

This sequence joins TRBV20-1 and TRBJ1-1; a weak D match, TRBD1 (6 bases). CDR1 is DFQATT, CDR2 SNEGSKA, per germline (reference sequence). The germline V and J ends were trimmed by 1 base and 3 bases, with 6 bases remaining between them. The CDR3 covers 12 residues. CDR3 loop: CSARAGDTEAFF. CDR3 DNA sequence: TGCAGTGCTAGAGCAGGGGACACTGAAGCTTTCTTT.

This sequence joins TRBV29-1 and TRBJ2-5; 10 nucleotides line up with TRBD1. With V trimmed by 6 bases and J by 5 bases, 0 bases remained unmatched. CDR3 length equals 11 residues. From germline, CDR1 is SQVTM and CDR2 ANQGSEA. CDR3 protein: CSVTGGETQYF. CDR3 nucleotide sequence: TGCAGCGTGACAGGGGGCGAGACCCAGTACTTC.

This clonotype came up a few times. This rearrangement joins TRBV12-3 or TRBV12-4 to TRBJ2-5; D not certain. This CDR3 region has 11 residues. V lost 10 bases, J lost 5 bases, and 11 bases lay in between. The CDR3 nucleotides read TGTGCCACCCGGCTAGAGGAGACCCAGTACTTC. Amino acids: CATRLEETQYF.

This chain connects TRBV28 to TRBJ2-1; TRBD2 matches 7 bases. Germline loops: CDR1 MDHEN, CDR2 SYDVKM. V was clipped by 6 bases and J by 4 bases; unmatched bases: 15. CDR3 size: 17 residues. The CDR3 protein is CASSPRLWPSGYNEQFF. CDR3 nucleotides: TGTGCCAGCAGCCCCCGATTGTGGCCTAGCGGTTACAATGAGCAGTTCTTC.

In its sample, this clonotype was seen a few times. J is TRBJ2-7 and V is TRBV15; D assignment may be TRBD1 or TRBD2 (5 bases each). The CDR3 is 13 amino acids. Germline V gene lookup returns CDR1 LNHNV and CDR2 YYDKDF (reference sequence). Trimming cost V 2 bases and J 6 bases, with 11 bases left between them. CDR3 DNA: TGTGCCACCAGCAGAAGACGGGACGGCGAGCAGTACTTC. This sequence encodes CATSRRRDGEQYF.

The chain links TRBV5-5 to TRBJ2-1; 8 bases fit TRBD2. CDR3 length: 16 residues. Trimming removed 2 bases from V and 10 bases from J; junction bases left unmatched: 14. Germline-derived CDR1 and CDR2 are SGHKS and YYEKEE (reference sequence). CDR3 DNA sequence: TGTGCCAGCAGCTTCACATCTAGCGGGTCCCCGGGGGAGCAGTTCTTC. Translating it yields CASSFTSSGSPGEQFF. Using reference TRBV5-5 and TRBJ2-1 for the parts outside the CDR3, the full variable domain is DAGVTQSPTHLIKTRGQQVTLRCSPISGHKSVSWYQQVLGQGPQFIFQYYEKEERGRGNFPDRFSARQFPNYSSELNVNALLLGDSALYLCASSFTSSGSPGEQFFGPGTRLTVL.

The chain links TRBV4-3 to TRBJ1-2; no reliable D call. The V gene lost 0 bases and the J gene lost 8 bases, with 13 bases spanning the gap. Germline loops: CDR1 LGHNA, CDR2 YSLEER. This CDR3 region has 14 residues. CDR3 protein: CASSQERGNRGYTF. Written as DNA, the CDR3 is TGCGCCAGCAGCCAAGAACGGGGTAATCGAGGCTACACCTTC.

This clonotype has a handful of counts. The chain uses TRBV2 and TRBJ1-1; D is perhaps TRBD1 (5 bases). There are 13 residues in the CDR3. Germline V gene sequence: CDR1 SNHLY, CDR2 FYNNEI. V was trimmed by 9 bases and J by 11 bases, leaving 22 bases between them. CDR3 nucleotide sequence: TGTGCCAGGGACCGGAGAGACAGTAGACAGGCTTTCTTT. This translates into CARDRRDSRQAFF.

The rearrangement links TRBV25-1 to TRBJ2-7; D is uncertain. The germline gives CDR1 MGHDK, CDR2 SYGVNS. The CDR3 extends over 11 amino acids. V was shortened by 5 bases and J by 3 bases, with 5 bases between the two germline ends. CDR3: CASSYFYEQYF. In DNA, the CDR3 is TGTGCCAGCAGTTACTTCTACGAGCAGTACTTC.

The chain combines TRBV28 with TRBJ2-7; D remains unclear. Germline V gene data show CDR1 as MDHEN and CDR2 as SYDVKM. The CDR3 is 14 amino acids. Trimming took off 5 bases at V and 5 bases at J, with 16 bases between the two ends. The CDR3 nucleotides are TGTGCCAGCAGTCTCCGCCCGGGTATGAACGAGCAGTACTTC. Protein product: CASSLRPGMNEQYF.

CDR3 protein: CASGRTQYF. The CDR3 DNA reads as TGTGCCAGCGGCCGGACGCAGTATTTT. This chain links TRBV7-2 with TRBJ2-3; D call uncertain. The V gene lost 8 bases and the J gene lost 9 bases, with 6 bases spanning the gap. Germline values: CDR1 SGHTA, CDR2 FQGNSA. The CDR3 spans 9 residues.

A word on this clonotype: A much larger clone differs from this one at a single base, so this may be a read error. The chain uses TRBV12-3 or TRBV12-4 and TRBJ2-7, with 7 bases aligning to TRBD1. The length of the CDR3 is 13 residues. V shed 11 bases and J 4 bases; nucleotides not matched to a gene: 11. This CDR3 reads CASRGQSTYEQYF. The CDR3 nucleotides are TGTGCCTCCAGGGGACAGAGCACTTACGAGCAGTACTTC.

In its sample, this clonotype was seen a few times. The CDR3 coding sequence is TGTGCCAGTAGTATAGCGAGTCAGGGGACCTCATACACCTACGAGCAGTACTTC. Translated: CASSIASQGTSYTYEQYF. V is TRBV19 and J is TRBJ2-7; a weak D match, TRBD1 (6 bases). Germline V CDR1 and CDR2: LNHDA, SQIVND (reference sequence). The V and J ends lost 1 base and 2 bases respectively, with 21 bases between them. This CDR3 has 18 amino acids.

This clonotype occurred a few times. V usage is TRBV5-6 and J usage is TRBJ1-1; D gene unclear. The germline V and J ends were trimmed by 0 bases and 0 bases, with 12 bases remaining between them. CDR1 and CDR2 (germline): SGHDT, YYEEEE. The CDR3 runs 16 residues. CDR3 nucleotides: TGTGCCAGCAGCTTGGCCAAGGATGGGATGAACACTGAAGCTTTCTTT. Amino acid sequence: CASSLAKDGMNTEAFF. Full variable domain (outside the CDR3, taken from reference TRBV5-6 and TRBJ1-1): DAGVTQSPTHLIKTRGQQVTLRCSPKSGHDTVSWYQQALGQGPQFIFQYYEEEERQRGNFPDRFSGHQFPNYSSELNVNALLLGDSALYLCASSLAKDGMNTEAFFGQGTRLTVV.

This clonotype has at least ten counts. The J gene is TRBJ1-5, the V gene TRBV20-1; D not certain. CDR1 and CDR2 (germline): DFQATT, SNEGSKA (reference sequence). Between the trimmed V and J ends, which lost 6 bases and 0 bases, there was a span of 9 bases. This CDR3 contains 13 residues. CDR3 residues: CSAKQNSNQPQHF. Here the CDR3 DNA reads TGCAGTGCAAAACAGAATAGCAATCAGCCCCAGCATTTT.

The chain recombines TRBV7-2 with TRBJ2-7; 8 positions agree with TRBD1. V lost 5 bases and J lost 6; bases outside the gene matches: 15. From germline, CDR1 is SGHTA and CDR2 FQGNSA. The CDR3 contains 16 residues. The CDR3 bases are TGTGCCAGCAGCCCAGACGGGGTAACAGGGGGAGGCGAGCAGTACTTC. It encodes CASSPDGVTGGGEQYF.

This clonotype was counted ten times or more. CDR3 amino acids: CASSRVGQSSYNSPLHF. CDR3 bases: TGTGCCAGCTCACGCGTAGGACAGAGCTCCTATAATTCACCCCTCCACTTT. The chain recombines TRBV18 with TRBJ1-6, with a tentative D call TRBD1 (6 bases). V lost 4 bases, J lost 0 bases, and 13 bases lay in between. Per germline, CDR1 KGHSH and CDR2 LQKENI. This CDR3 has 17 amino acids.

The table lists this clonotype with many counts. The chain joins TRBV20-1 to TRBJ2-1; 7 nucleotides align to TRBD1. This CDR3 spans 17 amino acids. V dropped 2 bases and J dropped 4; count of bases not matched to a gene: 14. The germline V gene has CDR1 DFQATT and CDR2 SNEGSKA (reference sequence). In DNA form, the CDR3 reads TGCAGTGCTAGACACACCATCCCGGGACAGCATTACAATGAGCAGTTCTTC. Residues: CSARHTIPGQHYNEQFF.

J is TRBJ2-3 and V is TRBV20-1; 10 nucleotides match TRBD2. CDR3 length equals 17 residues. The trim removed 6 bases at V and 4 bases at J, leaving 16 bases unmatched. CDR1 and CDR2 (germline): DFQATT, SNEGSKA (reference sequence). CDR3 protein: CSAIGVASGREADTQYF. DNA for the CDR3: TGCAGTGCCATAGGTGTTGCCAGCGGGAGGGAGGCAGATACGCAGTATTTT.

This clonotype came up a few times. The V gene is TRBV7-2, the J gene TRBJ2-2; TRBD2 aligns across 11 bases. CDR3 length: 16 residues. The germline CDR1 and CDR2 sequences are SGHTA and FQGNSA. Germline trimming cut 5 bases from V and 6 bases from J; bases unmatched to any gene: 8. The CDR3 sequence: CASSLGLAGGSGELFF. The CDR3 DNA sequence: TGTGCCAGCAGCCTGGGGCTAGCGGGAGGATCCGGGGAGCTGTTTTTT. Variable domain in full (rest from reference TRBV7-2 and TRBJ2-2): GAGVSQSPSNKVTEKGKDVELRCDPISGHTALYWYRQSLGQGLEFLIYFQGNSAPDKSGLPSDRFSAERTGGSVSTLTIQRTQQEDSAVYLCASSLGLAGGSGELFFGEGSRLTVL.

This clonotype showed up many times. CDR3 nucleotides: TGTGCCAGCAGTTTATGGGACACCGGGGAGCTGTTTTTT. It yields the protein CASSLWDTGELFF. J is TRBJ2-2 and V is TRBV28; no firm D call. The germline gives CDR1 MDHEN, CDR2 SYDVKM. The ends were cut back, 0 bases at V and 3 bases at J, with 2 bases in the middle. The CDR3 loop spans 13 amino acids.

This clonotype has a handful of counts. This chain links TRBV29-1 with TRBJ2-3; 16 bases align to TRBD2. Germline V gene data show CDR1 as SQVTM and CDR2 as ANQGSEA. The junction had 12 bases not matched to a gene; V was cut back by 7 bases and J by 5 bases. The CDR3 has 17 residues. CDR3 amino acids: CSATGTSGRVGGDTQYF. The CDR3 region has the DNA TGCAGCGCAACCGGGACTAGCGGGAGGGTCGGCGGAGATACGCAGTATTTT.

The sample holds many counts of this clonotype. V is TRBV6-2 or TRBV6-3 and J is TRBJ1-5; D perhaps matches TRBD1 (6 bases). The length of the CDR3 is 14 residues. Per germline, CDR1 MNHEY and CDR2 SVGEGT. V lost 2 bases and J lost 6, with 11 bases in between. The CDR3 DNA reads as TGTGCCAGCAGTTACGGGGGGGGCACTCAGCCCCAGCATTTT. Its protein is CASSYGGGTQPQHF.

In this sample, this clonotype turned up a few times. This rearrangement joins TRBV5-1 to TRBJ1-5; D unclear. Germline CDR1 SGHRS, CDR2 YFSETQ. CDR3 length: 15 amino acids. V was shortened by 0 bases and J by 0 bases, with 7 bases between the two germline ends. The CDR3 DNA sequence: TGCGCCAGCAGCTTGGGCGAGAATAGCAATCAGCCCCAGCATTTT. Its protein product is CASSLGENSNQPQHF.